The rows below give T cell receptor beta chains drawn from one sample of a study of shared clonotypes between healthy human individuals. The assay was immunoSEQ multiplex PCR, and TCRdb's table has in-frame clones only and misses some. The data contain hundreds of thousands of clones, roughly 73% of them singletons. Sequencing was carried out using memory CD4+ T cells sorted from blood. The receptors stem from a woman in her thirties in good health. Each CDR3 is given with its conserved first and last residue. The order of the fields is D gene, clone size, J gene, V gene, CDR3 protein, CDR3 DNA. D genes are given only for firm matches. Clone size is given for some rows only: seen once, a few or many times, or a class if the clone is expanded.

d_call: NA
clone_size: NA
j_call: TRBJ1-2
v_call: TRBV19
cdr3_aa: CASTQTGIYGYTF
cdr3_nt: TGTGCCAGTACCCAGACAGGTATATATGGCTACACCTTC

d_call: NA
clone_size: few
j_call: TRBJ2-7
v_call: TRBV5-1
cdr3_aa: CASSSSRRDAYEQYF
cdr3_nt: TGCGCCAGCAGCAGTAGCAGGAGGGATGCCTACGAGCAGTACTTC

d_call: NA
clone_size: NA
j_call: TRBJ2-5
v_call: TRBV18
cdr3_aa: CASSPLAPLQETQYF
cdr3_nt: TGTGCCAGCTCACCTCTAGCCCCCCTACAAGAGACCCAGTACTTC

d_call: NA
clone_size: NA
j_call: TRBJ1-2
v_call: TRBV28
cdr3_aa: CASSLGGRGQGYTF
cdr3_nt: TGTGCCAGCAGTTTAGGGGGACGGGGGCAGGGCTACACCTTC

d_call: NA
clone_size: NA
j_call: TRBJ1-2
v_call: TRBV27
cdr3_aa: CASSLSSTGGWGGYTF
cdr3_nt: TGTGCCAGCAGTTTATCGAGTACCGGGGGCTGGGGTGGCTACACCTTC

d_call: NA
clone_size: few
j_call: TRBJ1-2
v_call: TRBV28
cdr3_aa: CASIPGTAYGYTF
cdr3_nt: TGTGCCAGCATCCCTGGGACGGCCTATGGCTACACCTTC

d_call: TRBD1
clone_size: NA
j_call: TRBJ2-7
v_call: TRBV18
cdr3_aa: CASSPLRRQGDEQYF
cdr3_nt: TGTGCCAGCTCACCTCTAAGGAGACAGGGGGACGAGCAGTACTTC

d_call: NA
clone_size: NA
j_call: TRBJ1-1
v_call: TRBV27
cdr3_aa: CASRGVTTEAFF
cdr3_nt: TGTGCCAGTCGGGGCGTTACCACTGAAGCTTTCTTT

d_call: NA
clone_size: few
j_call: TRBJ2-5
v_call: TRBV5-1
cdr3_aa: CASSLGGEVQGTQYF
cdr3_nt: TGCGCCAGCAGCTTGGGGGGAGAAGTCCAGGGGACCCAGTACTTC

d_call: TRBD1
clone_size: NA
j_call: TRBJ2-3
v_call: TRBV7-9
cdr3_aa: CATVLTGVAAQYF
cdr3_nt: TGTGCAACGGTTCTAACAGGGGTTGCTGCGCAGTATTTT

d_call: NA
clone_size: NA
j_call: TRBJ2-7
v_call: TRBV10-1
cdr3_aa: CASSANHAVIPYEQYF
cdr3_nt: TGCGCCAGCAGTGCAAATCACGCGGTAATCCCCTACGAGCAGTACTTC

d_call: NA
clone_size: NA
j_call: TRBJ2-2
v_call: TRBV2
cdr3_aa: CASRGAGELFF
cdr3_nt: TGTGCCAGCAGGGGAGCCGGGGAGCTGTTTTTT